This is a list of T cell receptor beta chains from one sample in a study of blood T cell repertoires in COVID-19. The data were produced by immunoSEQ multiplex PCR, yet TCRdb's version contains in-frame clones alone and is incomplete. The table shows some 100,000 clones, with roughly 89% occurring only once. The sequenced material came from peripheral blood. The source is a man aged 65-85 years with acute or convalescent COVID-19. Both conserved end residues are part of each CDR3. Each record gives: V gene, clone size, J gene, D gene, CDR3 protein, CDR3 DNA. D genes are given only for firm matches. Some rows mark clone size as missing; the rest say once, few, many or name a class of expanded clone.

v_call: TRBV10-1; clone_size: once; j_call: TRBJ1-1; d_call: .; cdr3_aa: CASSDTLVGRAEAFF; cdr3_nt: TGCGCCAGCAGTGATACTTTAGTGGGGCGAGCTGAAGCTTTCTTT
v_call: TRBV7-8; clone_size: .; j_call: TRBJ1-2; d_call: .; cdr3_aa: CASSLQGLHNYGYTF; cdr3_nt: TGTGCCAGCAGCTTACAGGGTCTGCACAACTATGGCTACACCTTC
v_call: TRBV19; clone_size: .; j_call: TRBJ1-5; d_call: .; cdr3_aa: CASSIGLGGPQHF; cdr3_nt: TGTGCCAGTAGTATAGGTCTCGGTGGGCCCCAGCATTTT
v_call: TRBV2; clone_size: .; j_call: TRBJ2-1; d_call: TRBD1; cdr3_aa: CASTGTGGNNEQFF; cdr3_nt: TGTGCCAGCACCGGGACAGGGGGTAACAATGAGCAGTTCTTC
v_call: TRBV2; clone_size: .; j_call: TRBJ2-7; d_call: TRBD1; cdr3_aa: CASISHGTAYEQYF; cdr3_nt: TGTGCCAGTATTTCCCACGGGACAGCCTACGAGCAGTACTTC
v_call: TRBV30; clone_size: .; j_call: TRBJ1-2; d_call: .; cdr3_aa: CAWSSGNYGYTF; cdr3_nt: TGTGCCTGGAGTTCAGGCAACTATGGCTACACCTTC
v_call: TRBV29-1; clone_size: .; j_call: TRBJ1-2; d_call: .; cdr3_aa: CSVTQTGSYGYTF; cdr3_nt: TGCAGCGTTACACAAACAGGGAGCTATGGCTACACCTTC
v_call: TRBV6-2/TRBV6-3; clone_size: .; j_call: TRBJ2-7; d_call: .; cdr3_aa: CASSYLYEQYF; cdr3_nt: TGTGCCAGCAGTTACCTCTACGAGCAGTACTTC
v_call: TRBV6-5; clone_size: .; j_call: TRBJ1-2; d_call: .; cdr3_aa: CASSYAGDGYTF; cdr3_nt: TGTGCCAGCAGTTACGCAGGGGATGGCTACACCTTC
v_call: TRBV20-1; clone_size: .; j_call: TRBJ2-7; d_call: TRBD2; cdr3_aa: CSASRGGTLGAEQYF; cdr3_nt: TGCAGTGCAAGTCGCGGGGGGACACTTGGAGCCGAGCAGTACTTC
v_call: TRBV23-1; clone_size: .; j_call: TRBJ1-1; d_call: .; cdr3_aa: CASSQPYPRGREMNTEAFF; cdr3_nt: TGCGCCAGCAGTCAACCTTATCCCCGTGGCAGGGAAATGAACACTGAAGCTTTCTTT
v_call: TRBV3-1/TRBV3-2; clone_size: .; j_call: TRBJ2-1; d_call: TRBD2; cdr3_aa: CASSQESLAVFKQFF; cdr3_nt: TGTGCCAGCAGCCAAGAGAGTCTAGCGGTCTTTAAGCAGTTCTTC
v_call: TRBV19; clone_size: once; j_call: TRBJ1-2; d_call: .; cdr3_aa: CASSWDTPNYGYTF; cdr3_nt: TGTGCCAGTAGTTGGGACACACCTAACTATGGCTACACCTTC
v_call: TRBV4-3; clone_size: few; j_call: TRBJ1-6; d_call: .; cdr3_aa: CASSQDGVIGVRNSPLHF; cdr3_nt: TGCGCCAGCAGCCAAGATGGGGTAATCGGGGTCCGGAATTCACCCCTCCACTTT
v_call: TRBV28; clone_size: .; j_call: TRBJ2-7; d_call: .; cdr3_aa: CASSLGQYEQYF; cdr3_nt: TGTGCCAGCAGTTTAGGGCAGTACGAGCAGTACTTC
v_call: TRBV5-1; clone_size: .; j_call: TRBJ1-2; d_call: .; cdr3_aa: CASSLGSDYGYTF; cdr3_nt: TGCGCCAGCAGCTTGGGGTCAGACTATGGCTACACCTTC
v_call: TRBV6-2/TRBV6-3; clone_size: .; j_call: TRBJ2-4; d_call: .; cdr3_aa: CASSYWSGVAKNIQYF; cdr3_nt: TGTGCCAGCAGTTACTGGAGCGGAGTAGCCAAAAACATTCAGTACTTC
v_call: TRBV6-5; clone_size: .; j_call: TRBJ1-5; d_call: .; cdr3_aa: CASSYQGPDSNQPQHF; cdr3_nt: TGTGCCAGCAGTTACCAGGGGCCGGATAGCAATCAGCCCCAGCATTTT
v_call: TRBV5-1; clone_size: .; j_call: TRBJ2-1; d_call: .; cdr3_aa: CASSLSPGVYNEQFF; cdr3_nt: TGCGCCAGCAGCTTGTCTCCCGGGGTCTACAATGAGCAGTTCTTC